The T cell receptor beta chain described here comes from a study of CD8 T cells in ankylosing spondylitis. One entry per CDR3 protein results from TCRdb running MiXCR on the 5' RACE reads. The sample yields 150,000 or so distinct CDR3 sequences, 25% to 35% seen once. The V and J ends lost 0 bases and 7 bases respectively, with 4 bases between them. The length of the CDR3 is 13 residues. The germline gives CDR1 LGHDT, CDR2 YNNKEL (reference sequence). Source material: synovial fluid, either unsorted or a sorted T cell fraction (not recorded which). This TCR was recovered from a male donor with ankylosing spondylitis. The J gene is TRBJ1-6, the V gene TRBV3-1; D remains unclear. CDR3 residues: CASSQEENSPLHF. The CDR3 bases are TGTGCCAGCAGCCAAGAGGAAAATTCACCCCTCCACTTT.